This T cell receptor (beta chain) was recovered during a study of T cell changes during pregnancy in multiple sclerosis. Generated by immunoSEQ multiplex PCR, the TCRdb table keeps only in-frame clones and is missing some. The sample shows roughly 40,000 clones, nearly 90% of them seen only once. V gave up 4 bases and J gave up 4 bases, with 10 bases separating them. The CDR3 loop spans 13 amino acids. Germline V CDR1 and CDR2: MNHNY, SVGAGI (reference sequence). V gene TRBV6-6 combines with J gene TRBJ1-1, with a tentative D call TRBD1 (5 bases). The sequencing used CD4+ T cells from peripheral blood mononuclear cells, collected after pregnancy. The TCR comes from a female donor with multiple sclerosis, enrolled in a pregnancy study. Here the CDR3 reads CASSSQGSTEAFF. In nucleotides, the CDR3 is TGTGCCAGCAGTTCGCAGGGTTCCACTGAAGCTTTCTTT.